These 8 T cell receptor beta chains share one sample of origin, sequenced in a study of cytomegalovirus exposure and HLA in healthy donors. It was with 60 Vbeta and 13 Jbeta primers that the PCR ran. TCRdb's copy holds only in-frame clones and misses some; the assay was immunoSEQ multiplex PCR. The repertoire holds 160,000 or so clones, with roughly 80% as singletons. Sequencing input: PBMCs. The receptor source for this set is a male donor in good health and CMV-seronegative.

The CDR3 sequence is CASSLAKRSRGNTIYF. CDR3 sequence (DNA): TGTGCCAGCAGCTTAGCCAAGAGGAGCCGCGGAAACACCATATATTTT. The V call is TRBV11-1, the J call TRBJ1-3; D gene ambiguous. Between the trimmed V and J ends, which lost 0 bases and 4 bases, there was a span of 13 bases. The V gene's germline CDR1 is SGHAT and CDR2 FQDESV (reference sequence). CDR3 length: 16 residues.

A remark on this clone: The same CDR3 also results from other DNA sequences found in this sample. In nucleotides, the CDR3 is TGCGCCAGCAGCTTGGGCGGACAAAGCACAGATACGCAGTATTTT. Its protein is CASSLGGQSTDTQYF. The J gene is TRBJ2-3, the V gene TRBV5-1; D possibly corresponds to TRBD1 (5 bases). With 0 bases removed from V and 0 bases from J, the gap between germline ends came to 8 bases. In germline, CDR1 is SGHRS, CDR2 YFSETQ. The CDR3 is 15 amino acids. Filled out from reference TRBV5-1 and TRBJ2-3, the complete variable domain reads KAGVTQTPRYLIKTRGQQVTLSCSPISGHRSVSWYQQTPGQGLQFLFEYFSETQRNKGNFPGRFSGRQFSNSRSEMNVSTLELGDSALYLCASSLGGQSTDTQYFGPGTRLTVL.

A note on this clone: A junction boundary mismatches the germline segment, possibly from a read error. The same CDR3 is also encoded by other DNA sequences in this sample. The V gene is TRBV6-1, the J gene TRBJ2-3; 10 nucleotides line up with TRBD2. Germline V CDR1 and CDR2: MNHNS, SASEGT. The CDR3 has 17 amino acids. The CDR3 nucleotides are TGTGCCAGCAGTGAACGGCCTAGCGGGAGTATCACAGATACACAGTATTTT. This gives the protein CASSERPSGSITDTQYF.

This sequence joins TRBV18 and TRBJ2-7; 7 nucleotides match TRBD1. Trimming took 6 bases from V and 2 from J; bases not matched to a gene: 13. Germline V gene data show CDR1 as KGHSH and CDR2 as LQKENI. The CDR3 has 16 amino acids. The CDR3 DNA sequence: TGTGCCAGCTCCCCAAGGGGGCAGGGGGTTACCTACGAGCAGTACTTC. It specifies CASSPRGQGVTYEQYF.

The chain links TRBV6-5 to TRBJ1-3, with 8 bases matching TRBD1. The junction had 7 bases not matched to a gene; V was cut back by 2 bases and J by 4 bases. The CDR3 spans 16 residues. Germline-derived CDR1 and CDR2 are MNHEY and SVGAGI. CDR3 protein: CASSYIQGAKGNTIYF. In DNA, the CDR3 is TGTGCCAGCAGTTACATCCAGGGGGCGAAGGGAAACACCATATATTTT.

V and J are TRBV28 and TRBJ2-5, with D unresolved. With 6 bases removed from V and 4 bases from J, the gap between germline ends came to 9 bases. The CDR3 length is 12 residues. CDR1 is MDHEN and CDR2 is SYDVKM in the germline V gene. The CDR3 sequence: CASRLGLETQYF. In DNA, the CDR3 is TGTGCCAGCAGGCTAGGCCTAGAGACCCAGTACTTC. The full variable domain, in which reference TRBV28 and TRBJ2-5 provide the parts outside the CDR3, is DVKVTQSSRYLVKRTGEKVFLECVQDMDHENMFWYRQDPGLGLRLIYFSYDVKMKEKGDIPEGYSVSREKKERFSLILESASTNQTSMYLCASRLGLETQYFGPGTRLLVL.

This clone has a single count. The CDR3 is CASTSGRSTDTQYF. In DNA form, the CDR3 reads TGCGCCAGCACTAGCGGGAGGAGCACAGATACGCAGTATTTT. This chain connects TRBV5-1 to TRBJ2-3; 11 positions agree with TRBD2. V lost 6 bases and J lost 0; bases outside the gene matches: 0. This CDR3 comprises 14 residues. CDR1 and CDR2 (germline): SGHRS, YFSETQ.

The CDR3 here is CASTLAGAEQFF. The CDR3 region has the DNA TGTGCCAGCACCCTAGCGGGAGCTGAGCAGTTCTTC. The rearrangement uses TRBV28 and TRBJ2-1, with 10 bases identical to TRBD2. The CDR3 totals 12 residues. Trimming took 7 bases from V and 9 from J; bases not matched to a gene: 3. The germline V gene encodes CDR1 MDHEN and CDR2 SYDVKM. Filled out from reference TRBV28 and TRBJ2-1, the complete variable domain reads DVKVTQSSRYLVKRTGEKVFLECVQDMDHENMFWYRQDPGLGLRLIYFSYDVKMKEKGDIPEGYSVSREKKERFSLILESASTNQTSMYLCASTLAGAEQFFGPGTRLTVL.